One T cell receptor (beta chain) is described in this entry. Its antigen is currently unknown. Ligated cDNA underwent four rounds of PCR with nested alpha and beta constant region primers and SP2. Blood and skin TCR RNA was reverse transcribed with alpha and beta constant primers. TCRdb recomputed calls from the 5' RACE reads with MiXCR, one row per CDR3 protein. This sample has 48,000 or so distinct CDR3 sequences; about 4.4% occur once, and the top ten carry more than 0.75%. This specimen belongs to a study of naive and memory T cell subsets. Whole-study results and caveats: TCR transcript changes with activation or differentiation may affect this RNA method.

The library had UMIs added by 3' ligation of an oligonucleotide to TCR cDNA. RNA was extracted from roughly 2.6 ml of whole blood of healthy adults. Input was about 1 to 1,100 ng of DNase-treated total RNA without cell sorting. CDR1 and CDR2 (germline): MNHNS, SASEGT. This CDR3 is built from 15 residues. V was shortened by 2 bases and J by 2 bases, with 12 bases between the two germline ends. The gene calls are TRBV6-1 and TRBJ1-2, with TRBD1 as a possible D gene (5 bases). This clonotype was sampled from a female donor in good health. The CDR3 region has the DNA TGTGCCAGCAGTGAATTTCGTGGGGGGAACTATGGCTACACCTTC. Translating it yields CASSEFRGGNYGYTF.